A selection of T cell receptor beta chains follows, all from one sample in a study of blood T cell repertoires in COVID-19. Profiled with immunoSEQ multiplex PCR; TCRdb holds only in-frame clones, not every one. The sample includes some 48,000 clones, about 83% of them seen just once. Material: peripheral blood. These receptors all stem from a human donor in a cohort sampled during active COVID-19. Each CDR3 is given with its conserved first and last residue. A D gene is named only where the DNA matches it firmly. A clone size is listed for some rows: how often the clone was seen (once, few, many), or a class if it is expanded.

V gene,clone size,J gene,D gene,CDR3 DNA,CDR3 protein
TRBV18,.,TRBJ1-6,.,TGTGCCAGCTCACCGGGCGGGCTTTTCGCCCTCCACTTT,CASSPGGLFALHF
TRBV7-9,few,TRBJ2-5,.,TGTGCCAGCAGCTTAGGGTCGTTGCCTAAAGAGACCCAGTACTTC,CASSLGSLPKETQYF
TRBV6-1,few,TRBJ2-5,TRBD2,TGTGCCAGCAGTGAAAGCGGGGGGTCTATCCAGTACTTC,CASSESGGSIQYF
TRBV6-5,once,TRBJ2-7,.,TGTGCCAGCAGTTACACGAGACTAACCGAGCAGTACTTC,CASSYTRLTEQYF
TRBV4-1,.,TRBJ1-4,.,TGCGCCAGCAGTTTCAGGGGTGAAAAACTGTTTTTT,CASSFRGEKLFF
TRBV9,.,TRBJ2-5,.,TGTGCCAGCAGCGGGGCAGCTGTTCAAGAGACCCAGTACTTC,CASSGAAVQETQYF
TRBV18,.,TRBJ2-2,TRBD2,TGTGCCAGCTCACCGGTTCTCCTAGCGGGGCGGACCGGGGAGCTGTTTTTT,CASSPVLLAGRTGELFF
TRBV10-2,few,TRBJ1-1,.,TGCGCCAGCAGTGGCGGGGGGAGGACTGAAGCTTTCTTT,CASSGGGRTEAFF
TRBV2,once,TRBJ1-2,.,TGTGCCAGCAGTGTACAGGTCTATGGCTACACCTTC,CASSVQVYGYTF
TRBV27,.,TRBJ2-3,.,TGTGCCAGCAGTTTATCGATTACCAGGGACATCCGAATTGAGACGCAGTATTTT,CASSLSITRDIRIETQYF